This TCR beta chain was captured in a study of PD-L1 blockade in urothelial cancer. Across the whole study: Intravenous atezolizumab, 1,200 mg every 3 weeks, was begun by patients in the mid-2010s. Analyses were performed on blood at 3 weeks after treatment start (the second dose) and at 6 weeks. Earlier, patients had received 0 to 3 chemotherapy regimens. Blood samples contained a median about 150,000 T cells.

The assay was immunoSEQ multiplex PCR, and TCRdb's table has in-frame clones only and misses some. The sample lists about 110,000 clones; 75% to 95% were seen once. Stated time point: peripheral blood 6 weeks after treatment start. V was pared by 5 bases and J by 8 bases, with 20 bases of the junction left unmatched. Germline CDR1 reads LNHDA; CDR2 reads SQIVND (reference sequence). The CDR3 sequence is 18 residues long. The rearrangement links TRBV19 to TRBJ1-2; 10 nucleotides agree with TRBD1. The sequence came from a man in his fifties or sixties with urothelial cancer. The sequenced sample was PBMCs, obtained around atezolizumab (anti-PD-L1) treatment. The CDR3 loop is CASSLRDRGRLNDLGYTF. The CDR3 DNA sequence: TGTGCCAGTAGTCTACGCGACAGGGGGCGGCTGAATGACTTGGGCTACACCTTC.